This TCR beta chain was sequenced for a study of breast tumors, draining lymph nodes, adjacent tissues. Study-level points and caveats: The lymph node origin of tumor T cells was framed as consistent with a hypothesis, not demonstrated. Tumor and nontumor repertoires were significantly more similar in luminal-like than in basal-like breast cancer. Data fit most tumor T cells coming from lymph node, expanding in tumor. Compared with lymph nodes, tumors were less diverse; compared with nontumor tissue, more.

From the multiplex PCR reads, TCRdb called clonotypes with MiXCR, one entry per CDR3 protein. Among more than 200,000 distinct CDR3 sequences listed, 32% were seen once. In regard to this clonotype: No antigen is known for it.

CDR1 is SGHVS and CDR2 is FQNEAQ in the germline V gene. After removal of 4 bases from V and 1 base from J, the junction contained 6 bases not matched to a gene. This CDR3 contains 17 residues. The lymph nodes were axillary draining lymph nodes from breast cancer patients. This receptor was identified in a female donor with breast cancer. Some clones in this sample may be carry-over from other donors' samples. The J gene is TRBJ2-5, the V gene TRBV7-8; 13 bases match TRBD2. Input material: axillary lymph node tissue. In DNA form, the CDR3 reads TGTGCCAGCAGCTGTCCGGGGACTAGCGGGATCCAAGAGACCCAGTACTTC. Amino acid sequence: CASSCPGTSGIQETQYF.